What follows are 2 T cell receptor beta chains derived from one specimen sequenced in a study of OX40 agonist ivuxolimab in advanced cancers. Sequencing used immunoSEQ multiplex PCR; TCRdb keeps in-frame clones, though not all of them. The table lists 70,000 to 85,000 clones, approximately 88% of them singletons. Sequenced here: CD4+ or CD8+ T cells sorted from blood, sampled in a trial of the OX40 agonist ivuxolimab. The receptors shown here come from an adult with an advanced solid tumor such as melanoma, head and neck, liver or kidney cancer.

The chain links TRBV6-5 to TRBJ1-5, with D uncertain. This CDR3 has 15 amino acids. V dropped 5 bases and J dropped 0 bases, with 11 bases sitting between them. Germline V lookup: CDR1 MNHEY, CDR2 SVGAGI. The CDR3 DNA is TGTGCCAGCAGTCCCCTCCAGTATAGCAATCAGCCCCAGCATTTT. Protein: CASSPLQYSNQPQHF.

CDR3 loop: CASSLWGLAGAANTQYF. In nucleotides, the CDR3 is TGTGCCAGCAGCTTATGGGGACTAGCGGGAGCCGCCAATACGCAGTATTTT. This chain links TRBV7-9 with TRBJ2-3; 14 bases map to TRBD2. The V gene end was trimmed by 2 bases and the J gene end by 7 bases; junction bases not matched to a gene: 8. The CDR3 runs to 17 residues. Germline V lookup: CDR1 SEHNR, CDR2 FQNEAQ (reference sequence).